The rows below give T cell receptor beta chains drawn from one sample of a study of T cell changes during pregnancy in multiple sclerosis. Using immunoSEQ multiplex PCR, the repertoire was profiled, and TCRdb retains in-frame clones only, with some absent. The sample gives approximately 46,000 clones, 91% of which show up once; under 9.5% is in the top ten. Sequencing used CD8+ T cells from peripheral blood mononuclear cells, obtained after pregnancy. These receptors came from a female donor with multiple sclerosis, enrolled in a pregnancy study. Each CDR3 is given with its conserved first and last residue. Each record gives: CDR3 length, J gene, D gene, clone size, V gene, CDR3 protein, CDR3 DNA. A D gene is named only where the DNA matches it firmly. Size is omitted from some rows. Given values are once, few, many or a class for expanded clones.

len: 15
j_gene: TRBJ2-7
d_gene: .
abundance: .
v_gene: TRBV30
CDR3aa: CAWSVGQGIAYEQYF
CDR3nt: TGTGCCTGGAGTGTAGGTCAGGGGATCGCCTACGAGCAGTACTTC

len: 16
j_gene: TRBJ1-3
d_gene: .
abundance: .
v_gene: TRBV9
CDR3aa: CASSGGHHRLWDTIYF
CDR3nt: TGTGCCAGCAGCGGGGGACACCACAGGCTATGGGACACCATATATTTT

len: 16
j_gene: TRBJ1-1
d_gene: TRBD1
abundance: .
v_gene: TRBV7-9
CDR3aa: CASSPRSGQGGTEAFF
CDR3nt: TGTGCCAGCAGCCCCCGGTCCGGACAGGGTGGTACTGAAGCTTTCTTT

len: 15
j_gene: TRBJ2-5
d_gene: TRBD1
abundance: .
v_gene: TRBV5-1
CDR3aa: CASSLGTGGQETQYF
CDR3nt: TGCGCCAGCAGCTTGGGGACAGGGGGCCAAGAGACCCAGTACTTC

len: 14
j_gene: TRBJ1-5
d_gene: .
abundance: .
v_gene: TRBV5-4
CDR3aa: CASSSGVVDQPQHF
CDR3nt: TGTGCCAGCAGCTCAGGGGTAGTGGATCAGCCCCAGCATTTT

len: 15
j_gene: TRBJ1-1
d_gene: .
abundance: .
v_gene: TRBV7-8
CDR3aa: CASSSPGYMNTEAFF
CDR3nt: TGTGCCAGCAGCTCGCCAGGATACATGAACACTGAAGCTTTCTTT

len: 14
j_gene: TRBJ2-7
d_gene: .
abundance: .
v_gene: TRBV5-1
CDR3aa: CASSLGQDSYEQYF
CDR3nt: TGCGCCAGCAGCTTGGGACAGGACTCCTACGAGCAGTACTTC

len: 14
j_gene: TRBJ1-1
d_gene: .
abundance: .
v_gene: TRBV19
CDR3aa: CASNLGLRNTEAFF
CDR3nt: TGTGCCAGCAACCTAGGACTTAGGAACACTGAAGCTTTCTTT

len: 14
j_gene: TRBJ1-2
d_gene: .
abundance: once
v_gene: TRBV7-2
CDR3aa: CASSFSSGDYGYTF
CDR3nt: TGTGCCAGCAGCTTTTCATCAGGGGACTATGGCTACACCTTC

len: 12
j_gene: TRBJ2-7
d_gene: .
abundance: .
v_gene: TRBV5-1
CDR3aa: CASSSGLYEQYF
CDR3nt: TGCGCCAGCAGCTCCGGACTCTACGAGCAGTACTTC

len: 17
j_gene: TRBJ1-3
d_gene: .
abundance: .
v_gene: TRBV7-6
CDR3aa: CASSLGRTLAPGNTIYF
CDR3nt: TGTGCCAGCAGCTTAGGTCGGACACTGGCCCCTGGAAACACCATATATTTT

len: 11
j_gene: TRBJ2-5
d_gene: .
abundance: .
v_gene: TRBV20-1
CDR3aa: CSAPILGAQYF
CDR3nt: TGCAGTGCTCCCATCCTGGGCGCCCAGTACTTC

len: 15
j_gene: TRBJ1-1
d_gene: .
abundance: .
v_gene: TRBV5-1
CDR3aa: CASSLVQGVNTEAFF
CDR3nt: TGCGCCAGCAGCCTCGTACAGGGAGTGAACACTGAAGCTTTCTTT

len: 15
j_gene: TRBJ2-7
d_gene: .
abundance: .
v_gene: TRBV6-4
CDR3aa: CASSKTRSPFDEQYF
CDR3nt: TGTGCCAGCAGTAAGACTAGGAGTCCATTTGACGAGCAGTACTTC